A single sample is the source of the 10 T cell receptor beta chains below, sequenced in a study of long-term antiretroviral therapy in people with HIV. Samples were assayed with immunoSEQ v3.0 at survey level. Sequencing was performed with immunoSEQ multiplex PCR; in TCRdb, only in-frame clones are kept and a portion is missing. The table has roughly 42,000 clones, approximately 86% seen once. The material sequenced was unsorted PBMCs, taken 0.1 years before starting antiretroviral therapy. The receptors stem from a woman in her 50s with HIV.

The genes are TRBV30 and TRBJ2-2, with a weak D call TRBD1 (5 bases). The germline CDR1 and CDR2 sequences are GTSNPN and SVGIG (reference sequence). The CDR3 length is 15 residues. Trimming removed 2 bases at V and 0 bases at J, with 10 bases between. The CDR3 nucleotides read TGTGCCTGGAGTTTGAGACAGCCGAACACCGGGGAGCTGTTTTTT. It is translated as CAWSLRQPNTGELFF.

V and J are TRBV6-1 and TRBJ1-6, with a tentative D call TRBD1 (5 bases). CDR1 is MNHNS and CDR2 is SASEGT in the germline V gene. The V end lost 7 bases, the J end lost 10 bases, and 20 bases lay between the germline ends. The CDR3 runs to 15 residues. The CDR3 region is CASTLDAGGRSPLHF. For the CDR3, the DNA is TGTGCCAGCACCCTCGACGCGGGGGGAAGGTCACCCCTCCACTTT.

In this sample, this clone turned up a few times. The V call is TRBV5-4, the J call TRBJ1-2; TRBD1 aligns across 7 bases. The CDR3 totals 14 residues. V dropped 3 bases and J dropped 1; count of bases not matched to a gene: 3. From germline, CDR1 is SGHNT and CDR2 YYREEE (reference sequence). CDR3 nucleotide sequence: TGTGCCAGCAGCTCGGGACAGATTAACTATGGCTACACCTTC. Translation: CASSSGQINYGYTF.

The chain employs TRBV7-9 and TRBJ1-2; tentative D call: TRBD1 (5 bases). CDR1 is SEHNR and CDR2 is FQNEAQ in the germline V gene (reference sequence). Trimming pared 7 bases from V and 7 bases from J, leaving 22 bases between. This CDR3 contains 15 residues. The CDR3 DNA reads as TGTGCCAGCACCCCCCCACGGGGACCGACCCCTGGCTACACCTTC. Translation: CASTPPRGPTPGYTF.

This clone turned up a few times. V gene TRBV28 combines with J gene TRBJ2-7; tentative D call: TRBD2 (5 bases). The CDR3 sequence is 12 residues long. Germline CDR1 is MDHEN and CDR2 is SYDVKM. With 6 bases removed from V and 6 bases from J, the gap between germline ends came to 12 bases. This CDR3 reads CASSRPRVEQYF. CDR3 bases: TGTGCCAGCAGCCGCCCGCGGGTCGAGCAGTACTTC.

The chain has TRBV7-2 and TRBJ1-4, with D possibly matching TRBD1 (5 bases). Germline lookup yields CDR1 SGHTA and CDR2 FQGNSA. With 2 bases removed from V and 1 base from J, the gap between germline ends came to 8 bases. This CDR3 has 15 amino acids. Written as DNA, the CDR3 is TGTGCCAGCAGCTTATATCAGGGAACTAATGAAAAACTGTTTTTT. It is translated as CASSLYQGTNEKLFF. The full variable domain, with the rest looked up from reference TRBV7-2 and TRBJ1-4, is GAGVSQSPSNKVTEKGKDVELRCDPISGHTALYWYRQSLGQGLEFLIYFQGNSAPDKSGLPSDRFSAERTGGSVSTLTIQRTQQEDSAVYLCASSLYQGTNEKLFFGSGTQLSVL.

The CDR3 loop reads CASSPPVTAPIGSPLHF. The CDR3 nucleotides are TGTGCCAGCTCACCACCGGTGACAGCCCCTATAGGTTCACCCCTCCACTTT. This chain connects TRBV18 to TRBJ1-6; TRBD1 is a possible D gene (5 bases). This CDR3 has 17 amino acids. Germline V lookup: CDR1 KGHSH, CDR2 LQKENI. The ends were cut back, 0 bases at V and 9 bases at J, with 18 bases in the middle.

V and J are TRBV7-2 and TRBJ1-1, with D possibly TRBD1 on 5 matching bases. The CDR3 is made up of 15 amino acids. V was shortened by 1 base and J by 3 bases, with 12 bases between the two germline ends. Germline CDR1 reads SGHTA; CDR2 reads FQGNSA. The CDR3 region is CASSLGGGRYTEAFF. The CDR3 region has the DNA TGTGCCAGCAGCTTAGGGGGGGGGAGGTACACTGAAGCTTTCTTT.

This chain links TRBV29-1 with TRBJ1-1; possibly TRBD1 for D (5 bases). Per germline, CDR1 SQVTM and CDR2 ANQGSEA. The CDR3 has 14 residues. Trimming shortened V by 2 bases and J by 2 bases, and 12 bases separated the two germline ends. Here the CDR3 DNA reads TGCAGCGTTGAACTTACAGGAGGCAACACTGAAGCTTTCTTT. As protein: CSVELTGGNTEAFF.

The chain is built from TRBV29-1 and TRBJ2-7; a possible D gene is TRBD2 (5 bases). Looked up from germline, CDR1 is SQVTM and CDR2 is ANQGSEA. The CDR3 covers 12 residues. Trimming stripped 4 bases from V and 4 bases from J, with 11 bases between. The CDR3 loop is CSVGLAGYEQYF. In nucleotides, the CDR3 is TGCAGCGTTGGGCTAGCTGGGTACGAGCAGTACTTC.